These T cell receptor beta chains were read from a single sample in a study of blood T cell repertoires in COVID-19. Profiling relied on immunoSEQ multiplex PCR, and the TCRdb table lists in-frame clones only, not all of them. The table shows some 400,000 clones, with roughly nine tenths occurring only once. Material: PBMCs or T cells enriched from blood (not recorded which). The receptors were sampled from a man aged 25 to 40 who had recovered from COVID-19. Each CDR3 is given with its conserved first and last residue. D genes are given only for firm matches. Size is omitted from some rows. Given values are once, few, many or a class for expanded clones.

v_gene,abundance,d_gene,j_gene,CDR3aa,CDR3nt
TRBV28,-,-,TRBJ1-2,CASTFRGVDGYTF,TGTGCCAGCACCTTCAGGGGCGTGGATGGCTACACCTTC
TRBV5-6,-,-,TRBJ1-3,CAAGGSGNTIYF,TGTGCCGCAGGCGGGTCAGGAAACACCATATATTTT
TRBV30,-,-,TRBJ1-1,CAWSVLRSGTEAFF,TGTGCCTGGAGTGTACTACGGTCGGGGACTGAAGCTTTCTTT
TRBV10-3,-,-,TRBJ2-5,CATGEETQYF,TGTGCCACCGGAGAGGAGACCCAGTACTTC
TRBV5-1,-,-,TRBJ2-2,CASSQIRAANTGELFF,TGCGCCAGCAGCCAGATCAGGGCTGCGAACACCGGGGAGCTGTTTTTT
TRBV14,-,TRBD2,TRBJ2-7,CASSLGGTIFNYEQYF,TGTGCCAGCAGCCTCGGAGGGACTATATTCAACTACGAGCAGTACTTC
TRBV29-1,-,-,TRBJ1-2,CSVTVAGSYGYTF,TGCAGCGTGACGGTAGCGGGATCCTATGGCTACACCTTC
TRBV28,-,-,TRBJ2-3,CASSPPFRDATQYF,TGTGCCAGCAGTCCCCCCTTCCGGGATGCTACGCAGTATTTT
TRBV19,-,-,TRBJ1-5,CASSGEGSQPQHF,TGTGCCAGTAGCGGAGAGGGTTCCCAGCCCCAGCATTTT
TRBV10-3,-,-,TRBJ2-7,CAISEARSSYEQYF,TGTGCCATCAGTGAGGCCCGGAGCTCCTACGAGCAGTACTTC
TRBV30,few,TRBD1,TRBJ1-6,CAWSDRDRGYNSPLHF,TGTGCCTGGAGTGACCGGGACAGGGGGTATAATTCACCCCTCCACTTT
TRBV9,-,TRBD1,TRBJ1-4,CASSVDGTGREKLFF,TGTGCCAGCAGCGTAGACGGGACAGGGCGGGAAAAACTGTTTTTT
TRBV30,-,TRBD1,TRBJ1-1,CAWSQQTGGTEAFF,TGTGCCTGGAGTCAACAGACAGGGGGCACTGAAGCTTTCTTT
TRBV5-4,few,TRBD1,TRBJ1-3,CASSLDRVGNTIYF,TGTGCCAGCAGCTTAGACAGGGTCGGAAACACCATATATTTT
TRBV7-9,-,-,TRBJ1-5,CASSSGGAGQPQHF,TGTGCCAGCAGCTCGGGGGGGGCTGGTCAGCCCCAGCATTTT
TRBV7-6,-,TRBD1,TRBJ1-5,CASSLDRGSNQPQHF,TGTGCCAGCAGCTTAGACAGGGGTAGCAATCAGCCCCAGCATTTT
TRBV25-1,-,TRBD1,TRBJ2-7,CASSERDRAGSPYEQYF,TGTGCCAGCAGTGAAAGGGACAGGGCCGGATCACCCTACGAGCAGTACTTC
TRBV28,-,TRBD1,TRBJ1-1,CASSEGTGSLNTEAFF,TGTGCCAGCAGCGAAGGGACAGGGTCTTTGAACACTGAAGCTTTCTTT
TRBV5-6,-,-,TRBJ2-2,CASSLARGTGELFF,TGTGCCAGCAGCTTGGCCAGGGGCACCGGGGAGCTGTTTTTT
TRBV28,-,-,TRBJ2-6,CASSFGELANVLTF,TGTGCCAGCAGTTTTGGGGAGTTGGCCAACGTCCTGACTTTC
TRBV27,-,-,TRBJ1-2,CASSRTGNYGYTF,TGTGCCAGCAGCCGTACAGGAAACTATGGCTACACCTTC
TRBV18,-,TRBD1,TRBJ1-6,CASSLGTGADSPLHF,TGTGCCAGCTCACTCGGGACAGGTGCAGATTCACCCCTCCACTTT
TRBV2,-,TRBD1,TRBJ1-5,CASSSGQGNQPQHF,TGTGCCAGCAGCTCCGGACAGGGCAATCAGCCCCAGCATTTT
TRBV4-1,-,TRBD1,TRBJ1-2,CASSQDRSQGGYGYTF,TGCGCCAGCAGCCAAGATAGGTCCCAGGGGGGATATGGCTACACCTTC
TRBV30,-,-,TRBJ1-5,CAWSRRSGSNQPQHF,TGTGCCTGGAGTAGGAGGAGCGGGAGCAATCAGCCCCAGCATTTT
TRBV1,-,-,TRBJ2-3,CTSSQPRSDTQYF,TGCACCAGCAGCCAACCTAGATCAGATACGCAGTATTTT
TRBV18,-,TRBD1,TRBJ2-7,CASSRRGTGLGGDEQYF,TGTGCCAGCTCTCGACGTGGGACAGGCCTGGGCGGAGACGAGCAGTACTTC
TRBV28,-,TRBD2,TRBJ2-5,CASSLSGTRSKATQYF,TGTGCCAGCAGTTTATCCGGGACTAGAAGTAAAGCGACCCAGTACTTC
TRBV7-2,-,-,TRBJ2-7,CASSPSYEQYF,TGTGCCAGCAGCCCTTCCTACGAGCAGTACTTC
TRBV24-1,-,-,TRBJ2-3,CATSDKGVSGTTDTQYF,TGTGCCACCAGTGATAAAGGGGTGTCGGGCACCACAGATACGCAGTATTTT
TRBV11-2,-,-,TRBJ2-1,CASSPQWGAYNEQFF,TGTGCCAGCAGCCCACAATGGGGAGCCTACAATGAGCAGTTCTTC
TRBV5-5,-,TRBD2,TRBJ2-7,CASSPQKTSGRAAQYF,TGTGCCAGCAGCCCACAAAAGACTAGCGGGAGGGCCGCGCAGTACTTC
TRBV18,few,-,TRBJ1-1,CASSALSDRVNTEAFF,TGTGCCAGCTCAGCTTTATCCGACAGAGTCAACACTGAAGCTTTCTTT
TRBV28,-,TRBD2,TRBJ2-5,CASSLAGTSGGETQYF,TGTGCCAGCAGTTTAGCCGGGACTAGCGGGGGAGAGACCCAGTACTTC
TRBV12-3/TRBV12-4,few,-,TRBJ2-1,CASRGRGTEQFF,TGTGCCAGCAGGGGGAGGGGGACAGAGCAGTTCTTC
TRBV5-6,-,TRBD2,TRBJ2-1,CASSFNGGLAGANEQFF,TGTGCCAGCAGCTTTAACGGCGGACTAGCGGGAGCTAATGAGCAGTTCTTC
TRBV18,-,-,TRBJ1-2,CASSPTIYGYTF,TGTGCCAGCTCACCGACAATCTATGGCTACACCTTC
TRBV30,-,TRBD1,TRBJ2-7,CACNEGQGLYEQYF,TGTGCCTGTAACGAGGGACAGGGCCTCTACGAGCAGTACTTC
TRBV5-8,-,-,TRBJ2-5,CASTLTVVKETQYF,TGTGCCAGCACCTTAACAGTGGTAAAAGAGACCCAGTACTTC
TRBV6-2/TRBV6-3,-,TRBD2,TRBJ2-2,CASSYLEGGPSAGELFF,TGTGCCAGCAGTTACTTAGAGGGAGGGCCCTCGGCCGGGGAGCTGTTTTTT
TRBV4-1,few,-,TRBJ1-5,CASSRSGDSNQPQHF,TGCGCCAGCAGCCGTTCGGGGGATAGCAATCAGCCCCAGCATTTT
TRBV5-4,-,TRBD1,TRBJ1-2,CASSLVDRIPQGGYTF,TGTGCCAGCAGCTTGGTGGACAGGATCCCCCAGGGTGGCTACACCTTC
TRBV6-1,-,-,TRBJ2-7,CASSSTQGTSYEQYF,TGTGCCAGCAGTTCGACACAAGGAACGAGCTACGAGCAGTACTTC
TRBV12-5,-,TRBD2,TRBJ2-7,CASGFGLALNSYEQYF,TGTGCTAGTGGTTTCGGACTAGCACTCAATTCCTACGAGCAGTACTTC
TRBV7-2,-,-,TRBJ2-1,CASRGRERYNEQFF,TGTGCCAGCAGGGGGCGGGAACGGTACAATGAGCAGTTCTTC
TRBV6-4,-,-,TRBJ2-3,CASSELETDTQYF,TGTGCCAGCAGTGAGCTAGAAACAGATACGCAGTATTTT
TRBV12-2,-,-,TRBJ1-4,CASQFPRGQKPNEKLFF,TGTGCAAGTCAATTCCCCCGGGGACAGAAACCCAATGAAAAACTGTTTTTT
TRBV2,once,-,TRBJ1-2,CASSEGRVNYGYTF,TGTGCCAGCAGTGAAGGGCGGGTGAACTATGGCTACACCTTC
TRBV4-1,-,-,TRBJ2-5,CASSQVIGGQRKTETQYF,TGCGCCAGCAGCCAAGTTATCGGTGGACAGCGCAAAACGGAGACCCAGTACTTC
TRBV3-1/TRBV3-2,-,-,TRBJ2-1,CASSPTLRLGGDEQFF,TGTGCCAGCAGCCCGACTCTAAGGCTAGGGGGAGATGAGCAGTTCTTC